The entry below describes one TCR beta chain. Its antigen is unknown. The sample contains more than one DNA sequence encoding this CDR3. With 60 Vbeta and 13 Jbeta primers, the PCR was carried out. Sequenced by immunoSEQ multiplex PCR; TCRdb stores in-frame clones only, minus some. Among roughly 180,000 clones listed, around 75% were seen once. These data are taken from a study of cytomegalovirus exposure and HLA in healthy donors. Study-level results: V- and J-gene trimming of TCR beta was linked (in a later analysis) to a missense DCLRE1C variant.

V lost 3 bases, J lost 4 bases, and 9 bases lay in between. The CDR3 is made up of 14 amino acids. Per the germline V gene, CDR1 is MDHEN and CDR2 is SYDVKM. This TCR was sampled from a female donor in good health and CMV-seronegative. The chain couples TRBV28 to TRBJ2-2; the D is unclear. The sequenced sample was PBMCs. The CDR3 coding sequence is TGTGCCAGCAGTTTTCCAAGAGGCACCGGGGAGCTGTTTTTT. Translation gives CASSFPRGTGELFF.